This T cell receptor (beta chain) was sequenced for a study of blood T cell repertoires in COVID-19. Across the study: PBMCs, B-cell-depleted T cells, or T cells provided the cDNA or gDNA that made up the material.

With regard to this clone: Other DNA sequences within the sample encode an identical CDR3.

In the original analysis: Counts of nucleated cells, estimated from reference gene primer amplification, were obtained. Some clones are missing from TCRdb's copy, which holds only in-frame ones; the method was immunoSEQ multiplex PCR. Clone size and the V and J calls come from that table; the DNA yielded D and trimming. Of about 200,000 clones detected, 80% appear once; the ten largest clones hold over 10%. The CDR3 is 14 residues long. The germline CDR1 and CDR2 sequences are SGHRS and YFSETQ. Trimming took 0 bases from V and 4 from J; bases not matched to a gene: 4. The specimen sequenced was peripheral blood. The receptor was derived from a human donor in a cohort sampled during active COVID-19. The J gene is TRBJ2-7, the V gene TRBV5-1, with 7 nucleotides matching TRBD1. The CDR3 DNA reads TGCGCCAGCAGCTTGGGGACAGGCAATTACGAGCAGTACTTC. This codes for CASSLGTGNYEQYF.